These 4 T cell receptor beta chains were all obtained from the same sample, sequenced in a study of vaccination effects on CD4 cells after COVID-19. No antigens are known for them. Data came from immunoSEQ multiplex PCR; TCRdb stores just in-frame clones and leaves some out. Of approximately 74,000 clones listed, over 65% are singletons. It was after around eleven days of culture that CD4+ T cells were isolated. Each participant received a vaccine that was either BNT162b2 or mRNA-1273, given as two doses. Sequenced here: CD4+ T cells from PBMCs cultured without peptide, sampled after COVID-19 vaccination. These receptors were taken from a human donor who received a COVID-19 vaccine.

This sequence joins TRBV5-1 and TRBJ2-3; tentatively, D is TRBD2 (6 bases). The V gene's germline CDR1 is SGHRS and CDR2 YFSETQ. Between the trimmed V and J ends, which lost 3 bases and 4 bases, there was a span of 12 bases. The CDR3 covers 14 residues. CDR3 sequence: CASSSGGYSDTQYF. The CDR3 DNA reads as TGCGCCAGCAGCTCCGGGGGTTACTCAGATACGCAGTATTTT.

The chain is built from TRBV21-1 and TRBJ1-2. TRBV21-1 is annotated as a pseudogene. The length of the CDR3 is 14 residues. DNA of the CDR3: TGTGCCAGCAACGCTCTTACGGACTCTTATGGCTACACCTTC. Translated, it gives CASNALTDSYGYTF.

The chain combines TRBV2 with TRBJ2-2; D might be TRBD1 or TRBD2, each matching 5 bases. V lost 7 bases and J 4 bases, leaving 16 bases between the germline ends. This CDR3 region has 15 residues. CDR1 SNHLY and CDR2 FYNNEI come from the germline V gene. CDR3 residues: CASTRSGPGTGELFF. The CDR3 bases are TGTGCCAGCACTCGTTCGGGGCCCGGCACCGGGGAGCTGTTTTTT.

This chain joins TRBV5-1 and TRBJ1-1; D is undetermined. Trimming removed 0 bases at V and 5 bases at J, with 11 bases between. CDR3 length: 14 residues. Looked up from germline, CDR1 is SGHRS and CDR2 is YFSETQ. The CDR3 region is CASSLGSGVTEAFF. CDR3 bases: TGCGCCAGCAGCTTGGGGTCTGGGGTGACTGAAGCTTTCTTT.